This TCR beta chain comes out of a study of cytomegalovirus exposure and HLA in healthy donors (dated by TCRdb to about 2017). Some background on the complete study: According to an earlier analysis of around 600 of the donors, about 180 million T cells yielded over 100 million unique TCR beta sequences and 276 Gb of sequence data. An early release covering about 600 HLA-typed donors comprised about 300 gigabases of sequencing data and roughly 85 million unique TCR sequences. Of the roughly 390 genotyped donors, roughly 80% were placed in the genetic ancestry cluster associated with self-reported Caucasian donors. The aim of the study was to test whether cataloging public T cell receptors could identify signatures of past pathogen exposure. The study profiled the T cell repertoires of 550 to 700 subjects by immunosequencing and related them to cytomegalovirus serostatus. A separate validation cohort of roughly 130 different subjects was used in addition to the approximately 700-subject first cohort. To predict cytomegalovirus infection status, the study brought together high-throughput TCR immunosequencing, statistical association of individual TCRs with disease status, and machine learning. To study patterns of TCR occurrence, a later analysis re-analyzed previously published TCR beta repertoires from 650 to 750 donors and added high-resolution HLA genotyping. The later analysis used no new phenotypic data to find candidate immune exposures, relying instead on TCR beta sequences and their occurrence across donors. An earlier analysis of 450 to 750 of the donors used high-throughput TCR beta sequencing to judge whether each TCR beta V gene segment behaved as functional or pseudogenic. Donor age, sex, ethnicity and CMV serostatus were compiled alongside the repertoire data. Genome-wide SNP genotypes for about three fifths of the roughly 670 donors were used in a later genetic analysis, which treated that subset as a discovery cohort. All discovery cohort repertoires had been generated using a single sequencing platform. HLA typing covered class I and class II loci at four-digit resolution. The number of typed donors differed by locus: roughly 620-630 for A, B, C, DRB1 and DQB1; approximately 520 for DQA1; approximately 600 for DPA1; and about 450 for DPB1. About 5 DR-DQ haplotypes were handled as single units for association and clustering, since linkage in the cohort was strong. Across around 400 genotyped donors of the cohort, an average of about 250,000 unique TCR beta nucleotide sequences per donor were sequenced, and roughly 20% of those sequences were non-productive. General study outcomes and caveats: Because the 87-base-pair reads could not distinguish some IMGT-functional V segments, including TRBV6-2 and TRBV6-3, those segments were excluded. The sequencing pipeline was judged likely to have produced a cluster of highly shared sequence variants as a technical artifact. In vitro tests confirmed that three of the cytomegalovirus-associated TCR beta chains recognize cytomegalovirus antigens. The authors suggested that the approach could potentially be generalized to other disease states and immunological phenotypes. A later analysis reported that several top co-occurrence clusters appeared linked to parvovirus B19, influenza, CMV and Epstein-Barr virus. The classifier was reported to diagnose cytomegalovirus status with high specificity and sensitivity in both the original cohort and the validation cohort. Linkage disequilibrium might explain the correlated functional status among segregating V segments, but an unknown experimental factor could not be excluded. V-gene and J-gene trimming of TCR beta chains was associated with a missense DCLRE1C variant in a later genetic analysis, and the association was replicated in an independent cohort. In a later analysis, most CMV-associated TCR beta chains were found to appear HLA-restricted, with HLA associations seemingly driven largely by CMV exposure. Because counts were too low, 15 to 20 rarely observed V segments, including chromosome 9 orphons, were excluded from the earlier analysis of around 590 of the donors. In a later genetic analysis, fewer N-insertions in productive TCRs were reported among donors in an Asian-associated ancestry cluster than the roughly 700-donor mean. The presence/absence analyses assumed that sequencing depth was roughly uniform across donors, and that assumption may not be true. CMV serostatus was the only immune exposure information available for the cohort. In an earlier analysis of some 550 of the donors, most TCR beta V segments were observed in productive rearrangements about 90% or about 30% of the time, broadly matching IMGT annotations. Only TCR beta chains were sequenced in this cohort, and the absence of alpha or paired-chain data limited detectable features. The study gave a list of 150 to 200 TCR beta chains associated with cytomegalovirus. A later analysis found that HLA-associated TCR beta chains were more clonally expanded and had lower generation probabilities than equally common non-associated chains. Because HLA typing was unavailable for some donors at each locus, only the typed subset was used in association tests. A further reported finding was that TCR beta sequences accurately predicted the HLA-A and HLA-B alleles for most subjects in the first cohort. While some public TCRs were present in many individuals, most TCR sequences turned up only very rarely across donors. Specific HLA alleles were associated with 15,000 to 20,000 TCR beta sequences at a false discovery rate of 0.05 in a later analysis. In a later analysis, the rate of TCR association differed among HLA loci, with DRB1 alleles having the most associated TCRs and HLA-C alleles having the fewest. When HLA alleles, especially DR and DQ, strongly co-occurred, TCR associations were difficult to assign to individual alleles.

To prepare the library, the immunoSEQ multiplex PCR assay was applied. For the multiplex PCR, a mixture combining 60 forward primers for TCR Vbeta segments and 13 reverse primers for TCR Jbeta segments was used. A multiplex PCR assay on genomic DNA amplified the CDR3 region of rearranged TCR beta genes. The amplified TCR beta libraries were sequenced on the Illumina HiSeq System as 87-base-pair reads. Per the original workflow: A later analysis counted about 80 million unique TCR beta chains across the 666 repertoires, and around 9.9 million of these chains were shared by at least two donors. Raw reads were error-corrected and collapsed into unique sequences with a nearest-neighbor algorithm that merged closely related sequences to remove PCR and sequencing errors. V, D and J gene segments were assigned by aligning CDR3 sequences to IMGT reference sequences. Each retained sequence needed at least a six-nucleotide match to both a V gene segment and a J gene segment. Rearrangements were called productive when the CDR3 lacked stop codons and stayed in frame with V and J; all others were non-productive. Following IMGT convention, CDR3 was defined as the stretch from the second conserved V-encoded cysteine to the conserved J-encoded phenylalanine. Sequences without an unambiguous match to a single V gene segment were excluded from the earlier analysis of several hundred of the donors. In an earlier analysis of 587 of the donors, V segments were called functional above 56.7% productive rearrangements and were called segregating when the between-donor standard deviation exceeded 5%. To diagnose cytomegalovirus status from the catalog of TCR beta chain sequences, a statistical classification framework was built. In a later analysis, TCR nucleotide sequences were compared against IMGT/GENE-DB human TR gene sequences so that V and J genes could be assigned. A later analysis assigned CDR3 sequences and most-parsimonious VDJ recombination scenarios with the TCRdist pipeline. A later analysis defined each TCR beta chain by its CDR3 amino acid sequence plus V-gene family, and excluded reads lacking a unique V-gene family. In a later analysis, 550 to 650 highly shared, low-generation-probability nucleotide sequences were removed to address suspected cross-contamination and a sequencing artifact. In a later analysis, a clonal expansion index was calculated for each public chain from normalized within-repertoire ranks of inferred template counts. In a later analysis, generation probabilities were computed with a VDJ recombination model fitted to out-of-frame rearrangements, and the resulting probabilities were checked against IGoR. Hypergeometric tests were used in a later analysis to score TCR-TCR, TCR-HLA and TCR-CMV co-occurrence, with a repertoire-size bias correction applied to the TCR pairs. To estimate false discovery rates, a later analysis permuted the HLA or CMV assignments 20 times. In a later analysis, co-occurring TCRs were grouped using DBSCAN, and TCRdist sequence similarity was added for clustering within HLA-allele-positive subsets. Repertoires with fewer than 30,000 or more than 120,000 public chains, plus five repertoires with anomalous nucleotide sharing, were excluded from co-occurrence clustering. TCRdb obtained this table from immuneACCESS and retained in-frame rearrangements with V and J assigned. These tables miss some clones; where compared with another copy, unresolved V genes account for less than half of the shortfall, and the remainder is unexplained. The DNA was the basis for D and trimming; V, J and clone size are from that table. The sample table records about 140,000 clones; about 78% of these occur just once. The ten largest clonotypes hold more than 3% of the sample.

Including the terminal cysteine and phenylalanine, the CDR3 comprises 16 residues. Only CDR3 DNA remains: 48 bases, in frame from the first base. The germline V gene provides CDR1 SGHTS and CDR2 YDEGEE. V is pruned by 7 bases and J by 3 bases, leaving 13 bases of the junction without a gene match. Worth noting for this clone: The antigen it binds to is not known. Per-base qualities were not stored, and no clone one base away is much larger.

The cohort was made up of hundreds of healthy bone marrow donors. Cohort members were all nominally healthy when sampled, although unrecorded immune exposures were likely present. The donor tested CMV seronegative, placing the donor among the 350 or so seronegative members of the cohort. Each donor provided a peripheral blood sample, and peripheral blood mononuclear cells were used for TCR beta sequencing. The Qiagen DNeasy Blood Extraction Kit was used to extract genomic DNA from the blood cell samples. Sequencing was performed on PBMCs. In this chain, TRBV5-8 is recombined with TRBJ2-1, with 7 junctional bases fitting TRBD2. The source is a man aged 18 to 35 in good health and CMV-seronegative. The DNA is as follows: TGTGCCAGCTCCCCTTTACTGGGCGGGGGCTACAATGAGCAGTTCTTC. This is translated as CASSPLLGGGYNEQFF.